Presented here are 32 T cell receptor beta chains from one specimen sequenced in a study of regulatory T cells in long-lasting Graves disease (dated by TCRdb to the early 2020s). The sample's time point, from its label and the paper: newly diagnosed GD, antithyroid drugs for less than 3 months. For both TCR sequencing and RNA sequencing, RNA was extracted from PBMCs in TRIzol. Library creation used multiplex PCR. The sample was run on an Illumina HiSeq 4000. iRepertoire HTBI primers and Arm-PCR amplification of CDR3 regions were used to construct TCR beta libraries. TCRdb reprocessed the public reads (quality trimming at Q25 with fastp, clone calling with MiXCR) and kept in-frame beta chains. Each CDR3 protein appears once, grouped with its most common genes and DNA. Across this sample there are approximately 350,000 distinct CDR3 sequences, with 12% seen only once. Of the sample, 18% is held by the ten largest clones.

This same sample was also part of a study on T cells in Graves' hyperthyroidism and ophthalmopathy.

Here the sequenced sample was peripheral blood mononuclear cells (PBMCs), taken at new diagnosis, from a patient treated with antithyroid drugs. Source of these receptors: a woman between 18 and 29 years old with Graves disease. Donor details come from another sample of the same person, matched by shared clones.

This clonotype was recorded a few times. One end of the junction does not line up with germline, which may come from a read error. The chain uses TRBV7-9 and TRBJ2-1, with TRBD2 matching 7 bases. The CDR3 totals 14 residues. The germline V gene encodes CDR1 SEHNR and CDR2 FQNEAQ (reference sequence). In DNA, the CDR3 is TGTGCCAACAGCGGGGACTGGGAATACAATGAGCAGTTCTTC. It codes for CANSGDWEYNEQFF.

In the case of this clonotype: This may come from a read error, since a much larger clone is one base off. The chain carries TRBV11-2 and TRBJ1-2; D remains unclear. CDR1 and CDR2 from the germline V gene are SGHAT and FQNNGV. V dropped 5 bases and J dropped 3 bases, with 13 bases sitting between them. The CDR3 consists of 14 residues. This CDR3 is CASSPSRRYYGYTF. DNA for the CDR3: TGTGCCAGCAGCCCCTCCCGACGGTACTATGGCTACACCTTC.

This clonotype appeared many times. V gene TRBV6-2 or TRBV6-3 combines with J gene TRBJ1-4, with 9 bases lining up with TRBD1. The CDR3 totals 14 residues. Looked up from germline, CDR1 is MNHEY and CDR2 is SVGEGT. V shed 7 bases and J 7 bases; nucleotides not matched to a gene: 7. The CDR3 region is CASKLQGAGEKLFF. The CDR3 DNA is TGTGCCAGCAAATTACAGGGGGCGGGTGAAAAACTGTTTTTT.

This clonotype was seen at least ten times. The rearrangement uses TRBV5-1 and TRBJ1-1, with D uncertain. V shed 0 bases and J shed 3 bases, with 9 bases lying between them. The CDR3 has 14 residues. Germline CDR1 is SGHRS and CDR2 is YFSETQ. The CDR3 coding sequence is TGCGCCAGCAGCTTGGGTCCGAGGGACACTGAAGCTTTCTTT. Protein: CASSLGPRDTEAFF.

This clonotype was found a few times. A much larger clone differs from this one at a single base, so this may be a read error. This rearrangement joins TRBV20-1 to TRBJ2-1; D is unresolved. There are 14 residues in the CDR3. Germline values: CDR1 DFQATT, CDR2 SNEGSKA (reference sequence). V gave up 1 base and J gave up 4 bases, with 11 bases separating them. CDR3 nucleotides: TGCAGTGCTAGAGCCGTAACGCGTTACAATGAGCAGTTCTTC. Translating gives CSARAVTRYNEQFF.

This clonotype has at least ten counts. The rearrangement uses TRBV28 and TRBJ2-5; no firm D call. CDR3 size: 15 residues. Between the trimmed V and J ends, which lost 5 bases and 5 bases, there was a span of 18 bases. CDR1 and CDR2 from the germline V gene are MDHEN and SYDVKM. Here the CDR3 DNA reads TGTGCCAGCAGTCCCCTCTCACTCCCCGGGGAGACCCAGTACTTC. Amino acids: CASSPLSLPGETQYF.

This clonotype was observed many times. This chain connects TRBV9 to TRBJ1-6, with 12 nucleotides matching TRBD1. V dropped 4 bases and J dropped 5; count of bases not matched to a gene: 4. Germline values: CDR1 SGDLS, CDR2 YYNGEE. This CDR3 contains 16 residues. In nucleotides, the CDR3 is TGTGCCAGCAGCTTGGGACAGGGGGCGAATAATTCACCCCTCCACTTT. Translating it yields CASSLGQGANNSPLHF.

This clonotype was counted at least ten times. The chain has TRBV7-9 and TRBJ2-7, with 7 bases fitting TRBD1. Germline V gene sequence: CDR1 SEHNR, CDR2 FQNEAQ (reference sequence). V shed 6 bases and J 4 bases; nucleotides not matched to a gene: 12. The CDR3 loop spans 15 amino acids. The CDR3 coding sequence is TGTGCCAGCAGTCAGACAGACAGGGATTTTTACGAGCAGTACTTC. Translating gives CASSQTDRDFYEQYF.

This clonotype showed up many times. The J gene is TRBJ2-5, the V gene TRBV20-1, with TRBD2 matching over 9 bases. Germline V gene sequence: CDR1 DFQATT, CDR2 SNEGSKA (reference sequence). The ends lost 6 bases at V and 5 bases at J; junction bases unmatched: 13. This CDR3 contains 15 residues. CDR3 bases: TGCAGTGCCAAACGGGCTAGCGGGACCGGGGAGACCCAGTACTTC. It translates to CSAKRASGTGETQYF.

This clonotype was detected many times. The rearrangement uses TRBV5-5 and TRBJ1-2, with D unclear. V was cut by 5 bases and J by 5 bases, with 10 bases left in between. The CDR3 has 12 amino acids. The germline V gene encodes CDR1 SGHKS and CDR2 YYEKEE (reference sequence). The CDR3: CASSMGAYGYTF. The CDR3 nucleotides read TGTGCCAGCAGTATGGGAGCGTATGGCTACACCTTC.

The chain carries TRBV9 and TRBJ2-6; D is perhaps TRBD2 (5 bases). The CDR3 is 17 residues long. Looked up from germline, CDR1 is SGDLS and CDR2 is YYNGEE. V lost 3 bases and J 0 bases, leaving 13 bases between the germline ends. CDR3 nucleotide sequence: TGTGCCAGCAGCGCCCTGGAGGCCTTCTCTGGGGCCAACGTCCTGACTTTC. Protein product: CASSALEAFSGANVLTF. Complete variable domain (other parts from reference TRBV9 and TRBJ2-6): DSGVTQTPKHLITATGQRVTLRCSPRSGDLSVYWYQQSLDQGLQFLIQYYNGEERAKGNILERFSAQQFPDLHSELNLSSLELGDSALYFCASSALEAFSGANVLTFGAGSRLTVL.

At least ten counts were recorded for this clonotype. The J gene is TRBJ2-7, the V gene TRBV28; tentative D call: TRBD2 (6 bases). The CDR3 has 14 residues. CDR1 and CDR2 (germline): MDHEN, SYDVKM. V lost 3 bases, J lost 4 bases, and 13 bases lay in between. The CDR3 nucleotides read TGTGCCAGCAGTTTGGGACTCAAGGGGTACGAGCAGTACTTC. Translated: CASSLGLKGYEQYF.

The table lists this clonotype with many counts. The CDR3 spells CASSEALSREAFF. In DNA, the CDR3 is TGTGCCAGCAGTGAAGCCCTTTCCCGAGAAGCTTTCTTT. The rearrangement joins TRBV6-1 to TRBJ1-1; D gene unclear. The CDR3 totals 13 residues. From germline, CDR1 is MNHNS and CDR2 SASEGT. Trimming removed 0 bases from V and 8 bases from J, with 10 bases in between.

In its sample, this clonotype was seen once. This chain joins TRBV20-1 and TRBJ2-7, with 8 bases identical to TRBD2. Unmatched junction bases numbered 8, after V lost 6 bases and J lost 4 bases. Looked up from germline, CDR1 is DFQATT and CDR2 is SNEGSKA (reference sequence). CDR3 length: 13 residues. CDR3 bases: TGCAGTGCCGCTAAAAGCGGGGGTTACGAGCAGTACTTC. Protein sequence: CSAAKSGGYEQYF.

This clonotype has at least ten counts. V gene TRBV6-1 combines with J gene TRBJ2-2; TRBD2 agrees at 9 bases. Germline values: CDR1 MNHNS, CDR2 SASEGT. Trimming cost V 5 bases and J 2 bases; bases outside gene matches: 6. The CDR3 is made up of 16 amino acids. CDR3 DNA sequence: TGTGCCAGCAGTCCAACCGGGACTAGCAACACCGGGGAGCTGTTTTTT. Translation gives CASSPTGTSNTGELFF.

This clonotype was picked up many times. The V call is TRBV28, the J call TRBJ2-7; either TRBD1 or TRBD2 may supply D (7 bases each). Germline lookup yields CDR1 MDHEN and CDR2 SYDVKM. This CDR3 spans 14 amino acids. Trimming took 5 bases from V and 1 from J, leaving 12 bases between them. CDR3 DNA sequence: TGTGCCAGCAGTAGCGGGACAGAGTCCTACGAGCAGTACTTC. Amino acids: CASSSGTESYEQYF.

This clonotype was detected ten times or more. The chain carries TRBV29-1 and TRBJ2-1; D not certain. The CDR3 is 15 residues long. CDR1 and CDR2 from the germline V gene are SQVTM and ANQGSEA. Trimming pared 4 bases from V and 5 bases from J, leaving 18 bases between. The CDR3 nucleotides read TGCAGCGTTGGCACCTGGCCCCCCCCTAACAATGAGCAGTTCTTC. Translation: CSVGTWPPPNNEQFF.

In this sample, this clonotype turned up a few times. The V call is TRBV6-2 or TRBV6-3, the J call TRBJ2-3; 7 bases are a match to TRBD2. J lost 0 bases, V lost 6 bases, and 3 bases had no gene match. The CDR3 runs to 14 residues. Germline loops: CDR1 MNHEY, CDR2 SVGEGT. Written as DNA, the CDR3 is TGTGCCAGCAGAATGACTAGCAGCACAGATACGCAGTATTTT. Its translation: CASRMTSSTDTQYF.

This clonotype was counted at least ten times. The chain joins TRBV5-8 to TRBJ2-1; the D gene is possibly TRBD2 (5 bases). V was pared by 4 bases and J by 6 bases, with 20 bases between. Germline V gene lookup returns CDR1 SGHTS and CDR2 YDEGEE. The CDR3 runs 16 residues. The CDR3, as DNA: TGTGCCAGCAGCCGGCCCCGGCTCCCCGCGGGCAATGAGCAGTTCTTC. Translating gives CASSRPRLPAGNEQFF.

J is TRBJ1-1 and V is TRBV6-2 or TRBV6-3; 11 bases fit TRBD1. V gave up 6 bases and J gave up 1 base; unmatched junction bases: 7. The CDR3 extends over 16 amino acids. Germline V CDR1 and CDR2: MNHEY, SVGEGT. The CDR3 loop is CASSLDRGRRNTEAFF. The CDR3 nucleotides are TGTGCCAGCAGCCTGGACAGGGGGCGCAGGAACACTGAAGCTTTCTTT.

This clonotype has a handful of counts. A read error may explain this, as a much larger clone is one base away. The gene calls are TRBV27 and TRBJ2-7, with TRBD2 matching over 11 bases. Germline V CDR1 and CDR2: MNHEY, SMNVEV (reference sequence). The trim removed 4 bases at V and 7 bases at J, leaving 12 bases unmatched. This CDR3 spans 16 amino acids. This CDR3 reads CASSSPSTSGVDEQYF. CDR3 DNA sequence: TGTGCCAGCAGTTCACCCTCGACTAGCGGGGTGGATGAGCAGTACTTC.

This clonotype has a handful of counts. The chain recombines TRBV12-3 or TRBV12-4 with TRBJ1-2; 8 positions agree with TRBD1. V was pared by 5 bases and J by 5 bases, with 7 bases of the junction left unmatched. The CDR3 is 14 amino acids. The CDR3: CASSLRTGRYGYTF. CDR3 nucleotides: TGTGCCAGCAGTCTTAGGACAGGGCGTTATGGCTACACCTTC.

Ten or more counts support this clonotype. V usage is TRBV6-1 and J usage is TRBJ1-2; D remains unclear. CDR3 length: 11 residues. V was clipped by 7 bases and J by 5 bases, with 8 bases between them. Germline-derived CDR1 and CDR2 are MNHNS and SASEGT. This CDR3 reads CASKIGYGYTF. The CDR3 region has the DNA TGTGCCAGCAAAATAGGGTATGGCTACACCTTC.

In this sample, this clonotype turned up a few times. The chain links TRBV5-5 to TRBJ1-2; D gene uncertain. From germline, CDR1 is SGHKS and CDR2 YYEKEE (reference sequence). Trimming cost V 3 bases and J 0 bases, with 24 bases left between them. This CDR3 has 19 residues. CDR3 DNA sequence: TGTGCCAGCAGCTCACTTCTTGTATCCCCTGAGGCCGCTAACTATGGCTACACCTTC. It translates to CASSSLLVSPEAANYGYTF.

The chain links TRBV4-3 to TRBJ2-2, with D possibly TRBD2 on 5 matching bases. This CDR3 region has 14 residues. Trimming cost V 5 bases and J 3 bases, with 10 bases left between them. Germline V lookup: CDR1 LGHNA, CDR2 YSLEER. In DNA, the CDR3 is TGCGCCAGCAGCGGGGAGCCCTACACCGGGGAGCTGTTTTTT. Translation gives CASSGEPYTGELFF.

In its sample, this clonotype was seen many times. The chain is built from TRBV5-1 and TRBJ2-2; TRBD1 matches at 8 bases. Germline trimming cut 2 bases from V and 6 bases from J; bases unmatched to any gene: 6. Germline CDR1 reads SGHRS; CDR2 reads YFSETQ. The length of the CDR3 is 15 residues. This CDR3 reads CASSLQGGRSGELFF. The CDR3 nucleotides are TGCGCCAGCAGCTTACAGGGGGGACGTTCCGGGGAGCTGTTTTTT.

This clonotype was detected many times. V gene TRBV29-1 combines with J gene TRBJ2-7, with 11 bases identical to TRBD2. The germline V gene encodes CDR1 SQVTM and CDR2 ANQGSEA. J was trimmed by 3 bases and V by 6 bases; bases with no gene match: 10. This CDR3 has 15 amino acids. CDR3 DNA sequence: TGCAGCGTCCTGGGACTAGCGGAAGATCACTACGAGCAGTACTTC. Encoded protein: CSVLGLAEDHYEQYF.

V is TRBV19 and J is TRBJ2-1; the match to TRBD2 covers 7 bases. Germline-derived CDR1 and CDR2 are LNHDA and SQIVND (reference sequence). The CDR3 runs 15 residues. Unmatched junction bases numbered 4, after V lost 3 bases and J lost 2 bases. As DNA, the CDR3 is TGTGCCAGTAGTATGAGGCGGGGGACCTACAATGAGCAGTTCTTC. Translated: CASSMRRGTYNEQFF.

The table lists this clonotype with many counts. The chain uses TRBV18 and TRBJ1-5; the D gene is possibly TRBD1 (6 bases). Trimming removed 1 base at V and 2 bases at J, with 9 bases between. The germline V gene encodes CDR1 KGHSH and CDR2 LQKENI. The CDR3 totals 15 residues. The CDR3 DNA is TGTGCCAGCTCACCACGGAACAGGGGCAATCAGCCCCAGCATTTT. Protein product: CASSPRNRGNQPQHF.

This clonotype has a count of ten or more. The chain employs TRBV7-2 and TRBJ2-3; 10 bases fit TRBD2. The CDR3 contains 15 residues. Per the germline V gene, CDR1 is SGHTA and CDR2 is FQGNSA. Germline trimming cut 3 bases from V and 7 bases from J; bases unmatched to any gene: 7. The chain's CDR3 is CASSFLAGVANTQYF. The CDR3 DNA follows: TGTGCCAGCAGCTTTCTAGCGGGGGTTGCAAATACGCAGTATTTT.

The chain joins TRBV18 to TRBJ2-2, with 12 bases lining up with TRBD1. The junction had 5 bases not matched to a gene; V was cut back by 5 bases and J by 7 bases. Per the germline V gene, CDR1 is KGHSH and CDR2 is LQKENI. This CDR3 has 15 residues. CDR3 protein: CASSTGQGAVGELFF. The DNA of the CDR3 is TGTGCCAGCTCAACGGGACAGGGGGCCGTCGGGGAGCTGTTTTTT.

This clonotype was recorded at least ten times. The genes are TRBV6-5 and TRBJ1-1; tentative D call: TRBD1 (5 bases). CDR3 length: 17 amino acids. V lost 0 bases, J lost 4 bases, and 18 bases lay in between. Germline loops: CDR1 MNHEY, CDR2 SVGAGI. CDR3 amino acids: CASSYSIYGGRSTEAFF. For the CDR3, the DNA is TGTGCCAGCAGTTACTCGATATACGGGGGTCGGAGCACTGAAGCTTTCTTT.